The 10 T cell receptor beta chains reported below all come from one sample, sequenced in a study of cytomegalovirus exposure and HLA in healthy donors. PCR was performed using 60 Vbeta and 13 Jbeta primers. The data were produced by immunoSEQ multiplex PCR, yet TCRdb's version contains in-frame clones alone and is incomplete. The sample lists about 94,000 clones, about four fifths seen once, with 10% in the top ten. Sequences were obtained from PBMCs. These receptors were obtained from a human donor in good health.

The chain uses TRBV27 and TRBJ1-4; D gene ambiguous. Germline V CDR1 and CDR2: MNHEY, SMNVEV (reference sequence). V was trimmed by 10 bases and J by 6 bases, leaving 15 bases between them. There are 13 residues in the CDR3. The CDR3: CATSTTSYEKLFF. CDR3 bases: TGTGCCACCTCCACTACCTCTTATGAAAAACTGTTTTTT. Full variable domain (outside the CDR3, taken from reference TRBV27 and TRBJ1-4): EAQVTQNPRYLITVTGKKLTVTCSQNMNHEYMSWYRQDPGLGLRQIYYSMNVEVTDKGDVPEGYKVSRKEKRNFPLILESPSPNQTSLYFCATSTTSYEKLFFGSGTQLSVL.

The genes are TRBV28 and TRBJ1-5; TRBD1 might be the D (5 bases). CDR1 MDHEN and CDR2 SYDVKM come from the germline V gene. CDR3 length equals 14 residues. V was clipped by 3 bases and J by 0 bases, with 6 bases between them. This CDR3 is CASSFQGSNQPQHF. CDR3 in DNA: TGTGCCAGCAGTTTCCAGGGTAGCAATCAGCCCCAGCATTTT.

The chain joins TRBV7-2 to TRBJ1-2, with 8 positions matching TRBD1. From germline, CDR1 is SGHTA and CDR2 FQGNSA. V trimming: 5 bases; J trimming: 5 bases; junction bases outside the gene matches: 4. The CDR3 is made up of 13 amino acids. In nucleotides, the CDR3 is TGTGCCAGCAGCCCCGACAGGGGTTATGGCTACACCTTC. Translating gives CASSPDRGYGYTF.

The V and J genes are TRBV5-1 and TRBJ1-1; D unresolved. The CDR3 consists of 14 residues. Germline lookup yields CDR1 SGHRS and CDR2 YFSETQ. V lost 1 base, J lost 3 bases, and 10 bases lay in between. Here the CDR3 reads CASSLRNRDTEAFF. The CDR3 DNA reads as TGCGCCAGCAGCTTGAGGAATCGGGACACTGAAGCTTTCTTT.

This chain uses TRBV4-3 with TRBJ1-1; the D gene is possibly TRBD1 (5 bases). The CDR3 length is 14 residues. V lost 0 bases, J lost 8 bases, and 13 bases lay in between. Germline V gene lookup returns CDR1 LGHNA and CDR2 YSLEER. The CDR3 here is CASSQDDGAVEAFF. The CDR3, as DNA: TGCGCCAGCAGCCAAGATGATGGGGCAGTGGAAGCTTTCTTT.

This clone was recorded once. Its ends do not fully match the called genes, so a read error is possible. The V call is TRBV18, the J call TRBJ1-1; 9 bases match TRBD1. This CDR3 has 14 amino acids. Germline CDR1 and CDR2: KGHSH and LQKENI. CDR3 DNA sequence: TGTGCCAGCTCACGGGGACAGGGAGCGACTGGAGCTTTCTTT. Protein: CASSRGQGATGAFF.

The V gene is TRBV7-9, the J gene TRBJ2-1; TRBD1 agrees at 8 bases. The germline gives CDR1 SEHNR, CDR2 FQNEAQ (reference sequence). The CDR3 extends over 14 amino acids. Losses at the gene ends were 3 bases for V and 6 bases for J; bases not matched to a gene: 4. The CDR3 loop is CASSFRGLGNEQFF. CDR3 in DNA: TGTGCCAGCAGCTTCAGGGGGCTGGGCAATGAGCAGTTCTTC.

The chain combines TRBV4-3 with TRBJ2-1; TRBD1 is a possible D gene (6 bases). The germline V and J ends were trimmed by 2 bases and 7 bases, with 15 bases remaining between them. CDR1 LGHNA and CDR2 YSLEER come from the germline V gene. This CDR3 is built from 15 residues. DNA for the CDR3: TGCGCCAGCAGCCAAAGCCTCTTGGGGGCAAATGAGCAGTTCTTC. Translated: CASSQSLLGANEQFF.

The genes are TRBV4-3 and TRBJ2-1, with 7 bases that match TRBD2. The CDR3 covers 14 residues. Per germline, CDR1 LGHNA and CDR2 YSLEER. Trimming removed 0 bases from V and 12 bases from J; junction bases left unmatched: 8. CDR3 residues: CASSQDPGRGRQFF. CDR3 coding DNA: TGCGCCAGCAGCCAAGATCCCGGGCGGGGGAGGCAGTTCTTC.

This clone appeared once. At one end the junction does not follow the germline gene, possibly because of a read error. The chain has TRBV30 and TRBJ1-1, with D possibly being TRBD1 (5 bases). Germline values: CDR1 GTSNPN, CDR2 SVGIG (reference sequence). This CDR3 contains 15 residues. In DNA, the CDR3 is TGTGTCTGGACCTCCCCCCCACAGGCCAACACTGAAGCTTTCTTT. Protein: CVWTSPPQANTEAFF.